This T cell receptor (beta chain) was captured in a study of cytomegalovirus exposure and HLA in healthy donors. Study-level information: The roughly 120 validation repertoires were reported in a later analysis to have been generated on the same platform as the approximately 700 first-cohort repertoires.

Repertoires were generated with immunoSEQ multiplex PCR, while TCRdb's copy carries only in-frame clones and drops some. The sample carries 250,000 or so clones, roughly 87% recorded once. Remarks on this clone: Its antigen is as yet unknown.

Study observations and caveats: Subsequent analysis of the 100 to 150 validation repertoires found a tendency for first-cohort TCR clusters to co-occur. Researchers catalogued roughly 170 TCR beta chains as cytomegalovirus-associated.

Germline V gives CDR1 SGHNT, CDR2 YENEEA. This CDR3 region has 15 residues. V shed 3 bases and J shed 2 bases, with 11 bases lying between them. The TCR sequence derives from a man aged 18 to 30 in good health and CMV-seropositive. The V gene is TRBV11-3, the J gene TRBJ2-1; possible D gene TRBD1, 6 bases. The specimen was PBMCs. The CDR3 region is CASSFRDKPYNEQFF. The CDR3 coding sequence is TGTGCCAGCAGCTTCCGGGACAAACCCTACAATGAGCAGTTCTTC.